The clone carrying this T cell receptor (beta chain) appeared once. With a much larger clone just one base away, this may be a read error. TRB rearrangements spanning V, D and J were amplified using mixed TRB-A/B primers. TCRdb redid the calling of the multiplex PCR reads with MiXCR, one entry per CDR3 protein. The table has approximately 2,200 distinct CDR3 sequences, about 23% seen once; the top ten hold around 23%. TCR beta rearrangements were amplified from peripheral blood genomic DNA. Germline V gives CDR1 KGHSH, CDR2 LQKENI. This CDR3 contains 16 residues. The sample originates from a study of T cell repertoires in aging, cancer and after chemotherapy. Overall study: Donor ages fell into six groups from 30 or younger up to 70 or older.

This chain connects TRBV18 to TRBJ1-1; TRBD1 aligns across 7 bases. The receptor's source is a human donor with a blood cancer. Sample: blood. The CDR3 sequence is CASSAPGQYMNTEDFF. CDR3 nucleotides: TGTGCCAGCTCAGCGCCGGGACAGTATATGAACACTGAAGATTTCTTT.